The rows below give T cell receptor beta chains drawn from one sample of a study of T-cell memory formation after mild COVID-19. In TCRdb, the 5' RACE reads were re-called with MiXCR into one record per CDR3 protein. There are fewer than 400,000 distinct CDR3 sequences in the sample; 16% occur only once, and about 22% lies in the top ten. Source material: PBMCs or a T cell subset sorted from them (not recorded which). These receptor sequences come from a man aged 18-30 years who had mild COVID-19 (a few samples of this study predate the infection). Cell type and time point are not known. CDR3s include the opening cysteine and the closing phenylalanine or tryptophan. A D gene is named only where the DNA matches it firmly. Some rows have no size entry. The others give once, few or many, or a class for an expanded clone.

TRBV20-1,TRBJ1-2,-,-,CSARDGPYSGYTF,TGCAGTGCTAGAGATGGTCCCTACTCCGGCTACACCTTC
TRBV7-3,TRBJ2-2,TRBD2,-,CASSSNLGTSIGTGELFF,TGTGCCAGCAGCTCCAATCTGGGGACTAGTATAGGCACCGGGGAGCTGTTTTTT
TRBV5-1,TRBJ1-6,TRBD1,-,CASSLYRGDYSPLHF,TGCGCCAGCAGCTTATACAGGGGAGATTATTCACCCCTCCACTTT
TRBV2,TRBJ2-3,-,-,CASSALWDTQYF,TGTGCCAGCAGTGCCCTTTGGGATACGCAGTATTTT
TRBV20-1,TRBJ1-1,-,-,CSARDRVGNTEAFF,TGCAGTGCTAGAGATCGAGTGGGGAACACTGAAGCTTTCTTT
TRBV27,TRBJ1-2,-,-,CASRLGGLDYGYTF,TGTGCCAGCAGACTGGGCGGGTTAGACTATGGCTACACCTTC
TRBV6-6,TRBJ1-4,-,many,CASSYGAQAHEKLFF,TGTGCCAGCAGTTATGGGGCGCAGGCTCATGAAAAACTGTTTTTT
TRBV28,TRBJ1-2,TRBD1,-,CASSSTGGGNYGYTF,TGTGCCAGCAGCTCCACAGGGGGCGGTAACTATGGCTACACCTTC
TRBV28,TRBJ1-1,-,-,CASSFDWLTNTEAFF,TGTGCCAGCAGTTTCGACTGGCTCACGAACACTGAAGCTTTCTTT
TRBV12-3/TRBV12-4,TRBJ2-1,-,many,CASSPGSYNEQFF,TGTGCCAGCAGTCCGGGCTCCTACAATGAGCAGTTCTTC
TRBV6-5,TRBJ2-3,-,-,CASIGTGDTQYF,TGTGCCAGCATTGGGACGGGGGATACGCAGTATTTT
TRBV6-2/TRBV6-3,TRBJ2-3,TRBD2,many,CASSYPSGTVADTQYF,TGTGCCAGCAGTTACCCTAGCGGGACCGTAGCAGATACGCAGTATTTT
TRBV6-5,TRBJ1-2,TRBD1,few,CASSYSTGFTGYTF,TGTGCCAGCAGTTACTCGACAGGGTTCACTGGCTACACCTTC
TRBV18,TRBJ2-5,TRBD2,once,CASSPPGLAGGRETQYF,TGTGCCAGCTCACCACCAGGACTAGCGGGGGGCAGAGAGACCCAGTACTTC
TRBV6-2/TRBV6-3,TRBJ2-3,TRBD2,once,CASSQGLAGVTDTQYF,TGTGCCAGCAGTCAGGGACTAGCGGGAGTCACAGATACGCAGTATTTT
TRBV7-8,TRBJ2-7,-,few,CASSLGGRPYEQYF,TGTGCCAGCAGCTTAGGCGGCAGGCCCTACGAGCAGTACTTC
TRBV30,TRBJ1-5,-,few,CAWSEGHLRGGNQPQHF,TGTGCCTGGAGTGAAGGACACCTCCGGGGAGGCAATCAGCCCCAGCATTTT
TRBV7-3,TRBJ2-3,-,few,CASSETPGLPDTQYF,TGTGCCAGCAGCGAAACACCGGGACTGCCAGATACGCAGTATTTT
TRBV5-1,TRBJ2-2,-,few,CASAGALNTGELFF,TGCGCCTCCGCCGGGGCCCTGAACACCGGGGAGCTGTTTTTT
TRBV11-2,TRBJ2-2,-,-,CASSSLLAANTGELFF,TGTGCCAGCAGCTCTCTATTAGCGGCAAACACCGGGGAGCTGTTTTTT
TRBV11-2,TRBJ1-6,-,-,CASSLKLMNSPLHF,TGTGCCAGCAGCTTAAAGCTGATGAATTCACCCCTCCACTTT
TRBV7-2,TRBJ2-3,-,-,CASSLNGGSDTQYF,TGTGCCAGCAGCTTAAACGGGGGATCAGATACGCAGTATTTT
TRBV6-1,TRBJ2-2,-,-,CASQTGGGTGELFF,TGTGCCAGTCAGACGGGCGGCGGTACCGGGGAGCTGTTTTTT
TRBV7-2,TRBJ2-5,TRBD2,-,CASRFSGGGETQYF,TGTGCCAGCAGATTTAGCGGGGGGGGTGAGACCCAGTACTTC
TRBV5-1,TRBJ2-5,-,-,CASSLQAAPQETQYF,TGCGCCAGCAGCTTGCAGGCAGCACCTCAAGAGACCCAGTACTTC
TRBV5-1,TRBJ1-5,-,-,CASSLGDTSEEPQHF,TGCGCCAGCAGCTTGGGGGACACGTCCGAGGAGCCCCAGCATTTT
TRBV6-2/TRBV6-3,TRBJ2-2,-,few,CASSYVFPGPNTGELFF,TGTGCCAGCAGTTATGTTTTCCCGGGACCAAACACCGGGGAGCTGTTTTTT
TRBV7-3,TRBJ2-3,-,few,CASSLWAAGAPSTDTQYF,TGTGCCAGCAGCTTGTGGGCGGCGGGGGCCCCAAGCACAGATACGCAGTATTTT
TRBV7-9,TRBJ2-2,-,-,CASSLAGGTNTGELFF,TGTGCCAGCAGCTTAGCAGGGGGGACGAACACCGGGGAGCTGTTTTTT
TRBV4-3,TRBJ1-1,-,few,CASSQASQGYTEAFF,TGCGCCAGCAGCCAAGCTTCACAGGGCTACACTGAAGCTTTCTTT
TRBV4-3,TRBJ2-3,TRBD2,few,CASSQVQRGTYPEYF,TGCGCCAGCAGCCAAGTGCAGCGGGGGACGTATCCGGAGTATTTT
TRBV2,TRBJ2-1,-,few,CASSLQDPSYNEQFF,TGTGCCAGCAGTTTGCAGGACCCTTCCTACAATGAGCAGTTCTTC
TRBV15,TRBJ2-1,TRBD2,-,CATSRDLAGGLDEQFF,TGTGCCACCAGCAGAGATTTGGCGGGGGGCCTTGATGAGCAGTTCTTC
TRBV20-1,TRBJ2-5,-,many,CSAGASGAETQYF,TGCAGTGCGGGGGCTAGTGGGGCCGAGACCCAGTACTTC
TRBV7-2,TRBJ1-4,TRBD1,few,CASSYDRASNEKLFF,TGTGCCAGCAGCTACGACAGGGCGTCTAATGAAAAACTGTTTTTT
TRBV9,TRBJ2-3,-,many,CASSILSSADTQYF,TGTGCCAGCAGCATCCTCTCCTCCGCAGATACGCAGTATTTT
TRBV6-2/TRBV6-3,TRBJ2-3,TRBD1,-,CASSRTGSAVDTQYF,TGTGCCAGCAGTCGGACAGGGAGCGCGGTAGATACGCAGTATTTT
TRBV7-9,TRBJ2-5,-,-,CASRPLSREETQYF,TGTGCCAGCAGGCCGTTGAGCAGGGAAGAGACCCAGTACTTC
TRBV4-2,TRBJ2-3,-,-,CASSQGRVGTDTQYF,TGTGCCAGCAGCCAAGGCAGGGTAGGAACAGATACGCAGTATTTT
TRBV10-3,TRBJ2-2,-,many,CAIKGASSGELFF,TGTGCCATCAAAGGGGCGTCTTCCGGGGAGCTGTTTTTT
TRBV12-3/TRBV12-4,TRBJ1-1,TRBD1,few,CASSSTGAGNTEAFF,TGTGCCAGCAGTTCGACAGGGGCAGGGAACACTGAAGCTTTCTTT
TRBV4-1,TRBJ2-5,-,-,CASSQMVGSETQYF,TGCGCCAGCAGCCAGATGGTGGGTTCTGAGACCCAGTACTTC
TRBV9,TRBJ1-1,-,-,CASTRSGWDTEAFF,TGTGCCAGCACCCGGTCGGGGTGGGACACTGAAGCTTTCTTT
TRBV6-5,TRBJ1-2,-,-,CASSGQSDYGYTF,TGTGCCAGCAGCGGACAGTCGGACTATGGCTACACCTTC
TRBV9,TRBJ2-1,TRBD2,few,CASSTTSGGADEQFF,TGTGCCAGCAGCACAACTAGCGGGGGGGCCGATGAGCAGTTCTTC
TRBV12-3/TRBV12-4,TRBJ2-2,TRBD2,-,CASSFQRGYTGELFF,TGTGCCAGCAGTTTCCAGCGGGGGTACACCGGGGAGCTGTTTTTT
TRBV7-9,TRBJ2-2,-,many,CASTPRQGSYTGELFF,TGTGCCAGCACCCCCCGGCAGGGGTCTTACACCGGGGAGCTGTTTTTT
TRBV7-3,TRBJ2-2,TRBD2,few,CASSLRTSGGATGELFF,TGTGCCAGCAGCTTACGGACTAGCGGGGGGGCCACCGGGGAGCTGTTTTTT
TRBV4-1,TRBJ2-4,-,many,CASSPSFRAERDIQYF,TGCGCCAGCAGCCCTAGTTTCCGGGCAGAACGGGACATTCAGTACTTC
TRBV20-1,TRBJ1-2,TRBD1,-,CSAIPGTGKGYTF,TGCAGTGCTATACCCGGGACAGGGAAGGGCTACACCTTC
TRBV29-1,TRBJ1-1,TRBD1,few,CSVHRGGTEAFF,TGCAGCGTTCACAGGGGGGGCACTGAAGCTTTCTTT